These 24 T cell receptor beta chains came from one sample sequenced in a study of blood T cell repertoires in COVID-19. The protocol was immunoSEQ multiplex PCR, while the TCRdb copy is restricted to in-frame clones and leaves out a portion. Among about 310,000 clones listed, around 90% were seen once. The sequencing sample was made of peripheral blood. Receptors originate from a man aged 18 to 35 with active or convalescent COVID-19.

This rearrangement joins TRBV9 to TRBJ2-5; 9 nucleotides agree with TRBD2. V lost 2 bases and J lost 2; bases outside the gene matches: 7. CDR1 is SGDLS, CDR2 YYNGEE, per germline. This CDR3 region has 16 residues. This CDR3 is CASSVGQRGVQETQYF. DNA for the CDR3: TGTGCCAGCAGCGTGGGTCAGCGGGGGGTTCAAGAGACCCAGTACTTC.

The chain uses TRBV19 and TRBJ2-1, with D possibly matching TRBD2 (5 bases). CDR1 LNHDA and CDR2 SQIVND come from the germline V gene (reference sequence). The CDR3 covers 17 residues. V was pared by 3 bases and J by 2 bases, with 17 bases between. CDR3 amino acids: CASSIPRGRYTYNEQFF. DNA of the CDR3: TGTGCCAGTAGTATCCCCCGAGGGCGTTACACCTACAATGAGCAGTTCTTC.

V gene TRBV27 combines with J gene TRBJ2-1; 10 bases are shared with TRBD2. From germline, CDR1 is MNHEY and CDR2 SMNVEV (reference sequence). Unmatched junction bases numbered 7, after V lost 2 bases and J lost 6 bases. This CDR3 comprises 16 residues. The chain's CDR3 is CASSLVSAGGPNEQFF. The CDR3 region has the DNA TGTGCCAGCAGTTTAGTCTCAGCGGGGGGGCCCAATGAGCAGTTCTTC.

The count of this clone is one. The rearrangement joins TRBV18 to TRBJ2-2; 9 bases map to TRBD2. This CDR3 contains 16 residues. Germline CDR1 reads KGHSH; CDR2 reads LQKENI. Trimming took 4 bases from V and 0 from J; bases not matched to a gene: 3. CDR3 nucleotides: TGTGCCAGCTCACTTAGCGGGGGCTCGAACACCGGGGAGCTGTTTTTT. Translating it yields CASSLSGGSNTGELFF.

The chain carries TRBV10-2 and TRBJ1-5; no definite D call. V lost 5 bases and J 8 bases, leaving 10 bases between the germline ends. Germline V gives CDR1 WSHSY, CDR2 SAAADI. The CDR3 extends over 12 amino acids. CDR3 sequence (DNA): TGCGCCAGCAGTCAAAGCGGGGAGCCCCAGCATTTT. The encoded protein is CASSQSGEPQHF.

This sequence joins TRBV7-9 and TRBJ1-3; the D is unclear. V was cut by 3 bases and J by 4 bases, with 16 bases left in between. Germline CDR1 SEHNR, CDR2 FQNEAQ (reference sequence). The CDR3 has 16 amino acids. CDR3 sequence (DNA): TGTGCCAGCAGCTTTCATTCCAGAGGAGGAGGAAACACCATATATTTT. Protein: CASSFHSRGGGNTIYF.

The chain employs TRBV4-1 and TRBJ2-5, with D maybe TRBD2 (6 bases). This CDR3 contains 15 residues. The germline V gene has CDR1 MGHRA and CDR2 YSYEKL. V was trimmed by 0 bases and J by 5 bases, leaving 13 bases between them. CDR3 nucleotides: TGCGCCAGCAGCCAAGATCGGGCTAGCGAGGAGACCCAGTACTTC. Residues: CASSQDRASEETQYF.

The V and J genes are TRBV12-3 or TRBV12-4 and TRBJ2-3; no firm D call. V was pared by 3 bases and J by 6 bases, with 7 bases between. This CDR3 region has 12 residues. This CDR3 reads CASSLALDTQYF. DNA of the CDR3: TGTGCCAGCAGTTTGGCCCTGGATACGCAGTATTTT.

The chain uses TRBV4-3 and TRBJ2-1; possible D gene TRBD2, 6 bases. Trimming removed 0 bases at V and 6 bases at J, with 9 bases between. The V gene's germline CDR1 is LGHNA and CDR2 YSLEER. This CDR3 has 14 amino acids. CDR3 residues: CASSQDLGGNEQFF. The CDR3 region has the DNA TGCGCCAGCAGCCAAGATCTCGGGGGCAATGAGCAGTTCTTC.

V gene TRBV14 combines with J gene TRBJ2-1; 10 bases fit TRBD2. V was clipped by 1 base and J by 4 bases; unmatched bases: 10. CDR3 length: 18 residues. CDR1 is SGHDN and CDR2 is FVKESK in the germline V gene. CDR3 residues: CASSQGGSGRAPYNEQFF. CDR3 coding DNA: TGTGCCAGCAGCCAAGGCGGAAGCGGGAGGGCCCCTTACAATGAGCAGTTCTTC.

The chain is built from TRBV10-3 and TRBJ1-5, with 7 bases identical to TRBD1. The CDR3 runs 13 residues. With V trimmed by 4 bases and J by 7 bases, 4 bases remained unmatched. Looked up from germline, CDR1 is ENHRY and CDR2 is SYGVKD. As DNA, the CDR3 is TGTGCCATCAGTGGGGACAGTTCCCAGCCCCAGCATTTT. Translation gives CAISGDSSQPQHF.

V and J are TRBV11-3 and TRBJ1-5; 7 bases match TRBD1. The CDR3 length is 18 residues. Looked up from germline, CDR1 is SGHNT and CDR2 is YENEEA. The V segment lost 8 bases and the J segment 1 base; nucleotides outside the gene matches: 17. The CDR3 bases are TGTGCCAGCTGCACCGCGGAGACAGGGCGAGAGAGCAATCAGCCCCAGCATTTT. The encoded protein is CASCTAETGRESNQPQHF.

Only one count was recorded for this clone. The chain carries TRBV7-8 and TRBJ1-5; D perhaps matches TRBD1 (5 bases). Trimming cost V 2 bases and J 7 bases, with 18 bases left between them. The CDR3 spans 16 residues. Germline V gene data show CDR1 as SGHVS and CDR2 as FQNEAQ. The CDR3 bases are TGTGCCAGCAGCTTAACAGGAAACCCTGGGGCACAGCCCCAGCATTTT. Its protein product is CASSLTGNPGAQPQHF. Using reference TRBV7-8 and TRBJ1-5 for the parts outside the CDR3, the full variable domain is GAGVSQSPRYKVAKRGQDVALRCDPISGHVSLFWYQQALGQGPEFLTYFQNEAQLDKSGLPSDRFFAERPEGSVSTLKIQRTQQEDSAVYLCASSLTGNPGAQPQHFGDGTRLSIL.

This chain connects TRBV4-1 to TRBJ2-1; the match to TRBD2 covers 7 bases. J gave up 7 bases and V 1 base, and 10 bases lay outside the gene matches. Germline V gene data show CDR1 as MGHRA and CDR2 as YSYEKL. The CDR3 has 16 residues. The DNA of the CDR3 is TGCGCCAGCAGCCAAGTCGGCGGGAGAAGATTTAATGAGCAGTTCTTC. This codes for CASSQVGGRRFNEQFF.

The chain joins TRBV6-5 to TRBJ1-1; maybe TRBD1 (6 bases). Looked up from germline, CDR1 is MNHEY and CDR2 is SVGAGI. This CDR3 has 15 residues. Trimming pared 5 bases from V and 6 bases from J, leaving 19 bases between. CDR3: CASSPAGQYNPEAFF. The CDR3 coding sequence is TGTGCCAGCAGTCCCGCAGGACAGTATAATCCTGAAGCTTTCTTT.

The chain links TRBV6-5 to TRBJ2-4; 9 bases line up with TRBD1. The CDR3 runs 11 residues. V was clipped by 5 bases and J by 15 bases; unmatched bases: 5. The germline CDR1 and CDR2 sequences are MNHEY and SVGAGI. The chain's CDR3 is CASSQWTGVYF. The CDR3 DNA is TGTGCCAGCAGTCAATGGACAGGGGTGTACTTC.

The rearrangement uses TRBV7-9 and TRBJ2-7; the D gene is possibly TRBD2 (5 bases). The V and J ends lost 2 bases and 1 base respectively, with 12 bases between them. The germline V gene has CDR1 SEHNR and CDR2 FQNEAQ (reference sequence). This CDR3 region has 15 residues. CDR3 bases: TGTGCCAGCAGCTTACCGGGGAGATTGTCCTACGAGCAGTACTTC. It translates to CASSLPGRLSYEQYF.

The rearrangement links TRBV28 to TRBJ1-1; D is unresolved. Deletions cut 7 bases from V and 7 bases from J, with 13 bases between. CDR3 length: 12 residues. Germline V gives CDR1 MDHEN, CDR2 SYDVKM. CDR3 sequence (DNA): TGTGCCAGCAAACCCTCCGGAGATGAAGCTTTCTTT. Translating it yields CASKPSGDEAFF. Complete variable domain (other parts from reference TRBV28 and TRBJ1-1): DVKVTQSSRYLVKRTGEKVFLECVQDMDHENMFWYRQDPGLGLRLIYFSYDVKMKEKGDIPEGYSVSREKKERFSLILESASTNQTSMYLCASKPSGDEAFFGQGTRLTVV.

The V gene is TRBV6-5, the J gene TRBJ1-2; 7 bases are shared with TRBD1. CDR1 MNHEY and CDR2 SVGAGI come from the germline V gene. After removal of 7 bases from V and 6 bases from J, the junction contained 5 bases not matched to a gene. The CDR3 sequence is 12 residues long. CDR3 nucleotide sequence: TGTGCCAGCAAGGGGGCTGTCCATGGCTACACCTTC. Encoded protein: CASKGAVHGYTF.

Notes on this clone: The same CDR3 also results from other DNA sequences found in this sample. This sequence joins TRBV5-1 and TRBJ2-3, with 10 bases that match TRBD2. The V gene's germline CDR1 is SGHRS and CDR2 YFSETQ. J was trimmed by 2 bases and V by 4 bases; bases with no gene match: 4. The CDR3 spans 15 residues. The CDR3 spells CASSNSGRATDTQYF. For the CDR3, the DNA is TGCGCCAGCAGCAACAGCGGGAGGGCCACAGATACGCAGTATTTT.

The V gene is TRBV5-5, the J gene TRBJ2-3, with a weak D call TRBD1 (5 bases). CDR1 and CDR2 (germline): SGHKS, YYEKEE (reference sequence). Deletions cut 5 bases from V and 2 bases from J, with 18 bases between. The CDR3 is made up of 16 amino acids. The CDR3 DNA follows: TGTGCCAGCAGTCTTGACAGCACGCTCCTCACAGATACGCAGTATTTT. Translating gives CASSLDSTLLTDTQYF.

The chain is built from TRBV10-3 and TRBJ1-1, with D possibly being TRBD1 (5 bases). V shed 2 bases and J shed 6 bases, with 10 bases lying between them. The CDR3 consists of 13 residues. CDR1 ENHRY and CDR2 SYGVKD come from the germline V gene. CDR3 bases: TGTGCCATCAGTGAGCGTCAGGGATCTGAAGCTTTCTTT. It specifies CAISERQGSEAFF.

CDR3 region: CASSVEGAVQETQYF. The CDR3 bases are TGTGCCAGCAGCGTAGAAGGGGCCGTCCAAGAGACCCAGTACTTC. This rearrangement joins TRBV9 to TRBJ2-5; TRBD1 is a possible D gene (5 bases). Germline V lookup: CDR1 SGDLS, CDR2 YYNGEE. The ends were cut back, 0 bases at V and 1 base at J, with 10 bases in the middle. The CDR3 is 15 residues long.

The chain is built from TRBV7-8 and TRBJ2-7; 7 positions agree with TRBD1. The DNA end favors TRBJ2-1, so the J call may be wrong. Per germline, CDR1 SGHVS and CDR2 FQNEAQ. The CDR3 sequence is 14 residues long. This CDR3 reads CASRSTGTDYEQFF. The CDR3, as DNA: TGTGCCAGCAGATCGACCGGGACAGACTACGAGCAGTTCTTC.